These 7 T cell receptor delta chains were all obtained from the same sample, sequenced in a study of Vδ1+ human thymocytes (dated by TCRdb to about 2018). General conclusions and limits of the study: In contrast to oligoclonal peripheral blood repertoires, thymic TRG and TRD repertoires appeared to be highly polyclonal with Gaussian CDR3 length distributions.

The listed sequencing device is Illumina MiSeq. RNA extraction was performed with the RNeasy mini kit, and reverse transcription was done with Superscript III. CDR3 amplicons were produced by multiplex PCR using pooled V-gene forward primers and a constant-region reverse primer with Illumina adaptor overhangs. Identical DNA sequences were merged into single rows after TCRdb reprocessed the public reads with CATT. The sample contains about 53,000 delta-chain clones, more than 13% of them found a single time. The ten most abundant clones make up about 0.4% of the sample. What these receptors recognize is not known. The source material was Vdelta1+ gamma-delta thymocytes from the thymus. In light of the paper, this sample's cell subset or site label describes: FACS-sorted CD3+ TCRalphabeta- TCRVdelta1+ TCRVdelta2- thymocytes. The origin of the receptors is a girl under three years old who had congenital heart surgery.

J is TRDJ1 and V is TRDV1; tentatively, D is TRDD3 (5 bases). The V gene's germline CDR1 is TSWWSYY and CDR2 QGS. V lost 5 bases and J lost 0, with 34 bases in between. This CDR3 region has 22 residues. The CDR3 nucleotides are TGTGCTCTTGGGAACCAAGGGGAAGACCAAGCTCTGGAGGGGCCGTACACCGATAAACTCATCTTT. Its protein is CALGNQGEDQALEGPYTDKLIF.

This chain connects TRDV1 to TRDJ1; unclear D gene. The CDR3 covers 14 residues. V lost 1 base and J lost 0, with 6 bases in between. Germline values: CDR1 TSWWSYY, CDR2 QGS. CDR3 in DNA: TGTGCTCTTGGGGAACGGTTTCACACCGATAAACTCATCTTT. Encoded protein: CALGERFHTDKLIF.

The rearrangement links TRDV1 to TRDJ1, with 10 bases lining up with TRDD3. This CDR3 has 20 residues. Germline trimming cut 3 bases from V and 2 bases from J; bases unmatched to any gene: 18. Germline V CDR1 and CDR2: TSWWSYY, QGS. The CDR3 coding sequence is TGTGCTCTTGGGGACCCGAACCCCAATCACTGGGGGATTAGGACCGATAAACTCATCTTT. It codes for CALGDPNPNHWGIRTDKLIF.

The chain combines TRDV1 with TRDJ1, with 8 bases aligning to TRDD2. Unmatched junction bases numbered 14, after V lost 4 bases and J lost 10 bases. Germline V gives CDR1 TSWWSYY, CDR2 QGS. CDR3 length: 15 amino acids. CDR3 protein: CALGVPTSYELVLIF. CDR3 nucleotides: TGTGCTCTTGGGGTCCCCACTTCCTACGAACTGGTACTCATCTTT.

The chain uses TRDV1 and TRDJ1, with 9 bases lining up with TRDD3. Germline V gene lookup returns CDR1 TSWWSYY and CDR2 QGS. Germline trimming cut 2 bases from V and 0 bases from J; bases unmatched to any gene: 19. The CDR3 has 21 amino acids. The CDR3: CALGEGTRTTGGPAYTDKLIF. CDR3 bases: TGTGCTCTTGGGGAAGGCACCCGAACTACTGGGGGACCAGCTTACACCGATAAACTCATCTTT.

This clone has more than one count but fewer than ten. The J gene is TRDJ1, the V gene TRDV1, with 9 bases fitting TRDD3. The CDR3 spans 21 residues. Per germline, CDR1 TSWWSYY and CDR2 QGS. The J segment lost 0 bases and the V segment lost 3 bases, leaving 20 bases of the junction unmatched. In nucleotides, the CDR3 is TGTGCTCTTGGGGATCCTCCTTTTTCCCAAAGGGGATACGCGGACACCGATAAACTCATCTTT. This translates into CALGDPPFSQRGYADTDKLIF.

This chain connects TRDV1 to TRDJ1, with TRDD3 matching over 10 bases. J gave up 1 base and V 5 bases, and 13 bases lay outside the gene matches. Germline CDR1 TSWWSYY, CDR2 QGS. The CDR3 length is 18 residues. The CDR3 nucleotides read TGTGCTCTTGGGAAACCTAGGGGGGATACGCTGTTCACCGATAAACTCATCTTT. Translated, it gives CALGKPRGDTLFTDKLIF.